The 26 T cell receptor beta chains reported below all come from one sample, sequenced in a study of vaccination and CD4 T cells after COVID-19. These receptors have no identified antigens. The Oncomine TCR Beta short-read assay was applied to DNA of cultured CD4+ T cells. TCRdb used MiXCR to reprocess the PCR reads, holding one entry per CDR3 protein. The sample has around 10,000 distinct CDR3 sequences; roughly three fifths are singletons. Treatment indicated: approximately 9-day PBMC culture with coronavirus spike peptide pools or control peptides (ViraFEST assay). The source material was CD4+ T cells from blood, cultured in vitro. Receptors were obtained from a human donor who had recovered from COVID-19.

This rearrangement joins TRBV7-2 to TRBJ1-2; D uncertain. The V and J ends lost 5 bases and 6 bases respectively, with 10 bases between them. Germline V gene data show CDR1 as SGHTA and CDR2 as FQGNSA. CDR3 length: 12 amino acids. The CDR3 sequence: CASSRDNNGYTF. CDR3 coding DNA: TGTGCCAGCAGCCGCGACAACAATGGCTACACCTTC.

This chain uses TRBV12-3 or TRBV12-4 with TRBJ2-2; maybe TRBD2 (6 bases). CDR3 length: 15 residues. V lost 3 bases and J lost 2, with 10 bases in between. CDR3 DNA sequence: TGTGCCAGCAGTTTGCGAGGGACTAACACCGGGGAGCTGTTTTTT. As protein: CASSLRGTNTGELFF.

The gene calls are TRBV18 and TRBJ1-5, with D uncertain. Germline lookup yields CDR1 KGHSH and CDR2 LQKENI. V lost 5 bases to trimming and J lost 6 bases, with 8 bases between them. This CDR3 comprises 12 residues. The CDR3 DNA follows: TGTGCCAGCTCAACCCGGGGTCAGCCCCAGCATTTT. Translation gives CASSTRGQPQHF. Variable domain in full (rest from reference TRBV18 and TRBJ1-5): NAGVMQNPRHLVRRRGQEARLRCSPMKGHSHVYWYRQLPEEGLKFMVYLQKENIIDESGMPKERFSAEFPKEGPSILRIQQVVRGDSAAYFCASSTRGQPQHFGDGTRLSIL.

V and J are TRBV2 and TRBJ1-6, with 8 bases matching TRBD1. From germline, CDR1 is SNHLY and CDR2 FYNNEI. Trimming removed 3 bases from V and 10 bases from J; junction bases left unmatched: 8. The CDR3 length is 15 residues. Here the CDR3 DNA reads TGTGCCAGCAGTGATTTCGGACAGGGAGAGTCACCCCTCCACTTT. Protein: CASSDFGQGESPLHF.

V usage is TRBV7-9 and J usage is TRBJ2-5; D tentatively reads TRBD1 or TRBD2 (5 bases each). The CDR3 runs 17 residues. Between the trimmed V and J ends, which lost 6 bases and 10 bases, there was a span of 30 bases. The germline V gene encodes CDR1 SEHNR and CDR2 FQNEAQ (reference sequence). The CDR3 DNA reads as TGTGCCAGCAGTATGAGGGTACAGGCTTTGGTCAGGGCGGTCCAGTACTTC. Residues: CASSMRVQALVRAVQYF.

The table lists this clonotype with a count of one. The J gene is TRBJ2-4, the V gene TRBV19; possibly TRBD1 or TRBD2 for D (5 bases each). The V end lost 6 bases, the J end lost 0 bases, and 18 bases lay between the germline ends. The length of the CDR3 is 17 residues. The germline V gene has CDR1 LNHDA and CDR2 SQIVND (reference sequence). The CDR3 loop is CASSHGAGSIAKNIQYF. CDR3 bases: TGTGCCAGTAGCCATGGGGCGGGTTCGATAGCCAAAAACATTCAGTACTTC.

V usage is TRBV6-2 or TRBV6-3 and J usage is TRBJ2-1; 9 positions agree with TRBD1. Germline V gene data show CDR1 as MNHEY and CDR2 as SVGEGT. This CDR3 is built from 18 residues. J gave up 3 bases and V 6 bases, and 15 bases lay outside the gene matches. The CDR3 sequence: CASRKRHISGQGYNEQFF. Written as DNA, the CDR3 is TGTGCCAGCAGAAAGCGACACATTTCGGGACAGGGCTACAATGAGCAGTTCTTC.

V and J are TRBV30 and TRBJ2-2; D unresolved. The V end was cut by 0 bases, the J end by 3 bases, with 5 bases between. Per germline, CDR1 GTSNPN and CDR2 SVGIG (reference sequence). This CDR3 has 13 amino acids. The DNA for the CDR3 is TGTGCCTGGAGTGTACTGGACACCGGGGAGCTGTTTTTT. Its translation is CAWSVLDTGELFF.

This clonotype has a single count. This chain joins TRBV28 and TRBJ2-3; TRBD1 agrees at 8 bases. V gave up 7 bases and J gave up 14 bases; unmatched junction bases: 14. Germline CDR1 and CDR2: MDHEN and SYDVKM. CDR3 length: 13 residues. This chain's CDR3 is CASTTPPRTGWYF. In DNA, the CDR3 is TGTGCCAGCACCACTCCCCCACGGACAGGGTGGTATTTT.

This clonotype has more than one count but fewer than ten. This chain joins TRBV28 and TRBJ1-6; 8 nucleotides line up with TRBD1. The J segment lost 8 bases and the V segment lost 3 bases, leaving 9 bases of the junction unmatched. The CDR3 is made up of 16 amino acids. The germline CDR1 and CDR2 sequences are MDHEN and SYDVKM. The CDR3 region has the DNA TGTGCCAGCAGTTTCTTCCAGGGGGCCCGAGATTCACCCCTCCACTTT. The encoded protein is CASSFFQGARDSPLHF. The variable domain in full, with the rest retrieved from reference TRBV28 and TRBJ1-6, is DVKVTQSSRYLVKRTGEKVFLECVQDMDHENMFWYRQDPGLGLRLIYFSYDVKMKEKGDIPEGYSVSREKKERFSLILESASTNQTSMYLCASSFFQGARDSPLHFGNGTRLTVT.

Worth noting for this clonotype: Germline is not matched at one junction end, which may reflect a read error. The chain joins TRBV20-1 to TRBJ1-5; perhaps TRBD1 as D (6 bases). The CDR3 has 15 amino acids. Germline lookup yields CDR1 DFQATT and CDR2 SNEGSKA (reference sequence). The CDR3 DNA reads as TGCAGTGCTAGGGGGGGGGCGGTGAGCAATCAGGCCCAGCATTTT. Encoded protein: CSARGGAVSNQAQHF.

In DNA form, the CDR3 reads TGCAGCGTTGAAGTGTCCGCCGGGGAGCTGTTTTTT. Encoded protein: CSVEVSAGELFF. The chain links TRBV29-1 to TRBJ2-2; D not resolved. Germline lookup yields CDR1 SQVTM and CDR2 ANQGSEA. This CDR3 contains 12 residues. The V end lost 1 base, the J end lost 6 bases, and 6 bases lay between the germline ends.

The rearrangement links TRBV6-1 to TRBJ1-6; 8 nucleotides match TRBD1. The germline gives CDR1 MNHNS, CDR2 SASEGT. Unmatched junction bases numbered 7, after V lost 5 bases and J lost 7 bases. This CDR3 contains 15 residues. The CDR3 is CASSLQTGENSPLHF. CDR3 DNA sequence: TGTGCCAGCAGTCTCCAGACAGGGGAAAATTCACCCCTCCACTTT.

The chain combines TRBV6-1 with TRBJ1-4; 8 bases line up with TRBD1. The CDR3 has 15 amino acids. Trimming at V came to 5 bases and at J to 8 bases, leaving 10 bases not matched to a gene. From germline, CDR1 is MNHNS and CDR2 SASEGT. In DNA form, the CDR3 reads TGTGCCAGCAGTAGCAGGGGGCGGGGGTACGAAAAACTGTTTTTT. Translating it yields CASSSRGRGYEKLFF.

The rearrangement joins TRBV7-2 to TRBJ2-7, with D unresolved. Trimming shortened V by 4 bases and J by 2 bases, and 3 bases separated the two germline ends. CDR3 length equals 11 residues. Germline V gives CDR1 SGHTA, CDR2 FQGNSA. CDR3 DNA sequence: TGTGCCAGCAGCTCCGCCTACGAGCAGTACTTC. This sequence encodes CASSSAYEQYF.

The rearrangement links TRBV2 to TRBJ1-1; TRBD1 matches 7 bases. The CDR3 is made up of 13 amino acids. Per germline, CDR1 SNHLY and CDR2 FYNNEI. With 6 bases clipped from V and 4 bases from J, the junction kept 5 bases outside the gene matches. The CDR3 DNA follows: TGTGCCAGCAGGAACACAGGGGCCACTGAAGCTTTCTTT. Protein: CASRNTGATEAFF.

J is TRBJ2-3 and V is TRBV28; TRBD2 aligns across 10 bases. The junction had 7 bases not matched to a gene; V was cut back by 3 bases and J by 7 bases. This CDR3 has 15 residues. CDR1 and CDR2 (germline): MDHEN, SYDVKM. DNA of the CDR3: TGTGCCAGCAGTTTGGGGGCTAGCGGGAGTTATACGCAGTATTTT. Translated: CASSLGASGSYTQYF.

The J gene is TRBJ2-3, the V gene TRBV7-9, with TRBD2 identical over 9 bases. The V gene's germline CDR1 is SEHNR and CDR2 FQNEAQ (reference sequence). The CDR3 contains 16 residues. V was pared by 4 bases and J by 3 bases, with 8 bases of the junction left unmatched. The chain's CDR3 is CASSSQGLARTDTQYF. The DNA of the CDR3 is TGTGCCAGCAGCTCTCAGGGACTAGCAAGAACAGATACGCAGTATTTT. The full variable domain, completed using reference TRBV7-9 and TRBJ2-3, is DTGVSQNPRHKITKRGQNVTFRCDPISEHNRLYWYRQTLGQGPEFLTYFQNEAQLEKSRLLSDRFSAERPKGSFSTLEIQRTEQGDSAMYLCASSSQGLARTDTQYFGPGTRLTVL.

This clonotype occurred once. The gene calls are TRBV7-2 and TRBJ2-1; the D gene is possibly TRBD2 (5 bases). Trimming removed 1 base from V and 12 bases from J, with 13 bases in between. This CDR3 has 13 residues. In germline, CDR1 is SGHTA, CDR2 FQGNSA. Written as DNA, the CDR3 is TGTGCCAGCAGCTTAGAGGCTAGCCTGGGGCAGTTCTTC. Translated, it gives CASSLEASLGQFF.

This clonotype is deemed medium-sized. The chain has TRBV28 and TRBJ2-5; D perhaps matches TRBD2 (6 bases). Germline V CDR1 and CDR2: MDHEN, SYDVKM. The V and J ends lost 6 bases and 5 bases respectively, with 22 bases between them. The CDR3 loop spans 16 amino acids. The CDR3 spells CASSPNPGVGSETQYF. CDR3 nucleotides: TGTGCCAGCAGCCCGAATCCGGGGGTGGGGTCGGAGACCCAGTACTTC.

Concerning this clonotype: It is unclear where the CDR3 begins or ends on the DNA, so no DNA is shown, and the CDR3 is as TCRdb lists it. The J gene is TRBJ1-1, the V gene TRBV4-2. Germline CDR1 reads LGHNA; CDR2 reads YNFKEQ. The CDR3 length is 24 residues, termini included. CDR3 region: CASTNQTSMYLCASSLSVNTEAFF.

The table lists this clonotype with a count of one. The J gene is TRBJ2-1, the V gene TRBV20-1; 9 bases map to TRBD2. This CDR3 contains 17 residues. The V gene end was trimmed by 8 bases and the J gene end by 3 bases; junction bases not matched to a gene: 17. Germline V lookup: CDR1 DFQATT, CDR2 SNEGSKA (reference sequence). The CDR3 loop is CSPRGSSGSGGYNEQFF. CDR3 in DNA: TGCAGTCCCAGAGGGAGTAGCGGGAGTGGTGGCTACAATGAGCAGTTCTTC.

CDR3 DNA: TGTGCCAGCAGCCAGCGGGAGGGCACAGATACGCAGTATTTT. Translating it yields CASSQREGTDTQYF. The chain recombines TRBV21-1 with TRBJ2-3; the table's D call of TRBD2 was not tested on the DNA. TRBV21-1 is deemed a pseudogene. This CDR3 region has 14 residues.

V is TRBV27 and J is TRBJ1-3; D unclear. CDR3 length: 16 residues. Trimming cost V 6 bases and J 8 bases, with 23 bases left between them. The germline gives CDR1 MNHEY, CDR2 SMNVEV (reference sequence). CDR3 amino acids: CASSLEPGSPWDTIYF. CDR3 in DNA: TGTGCCAGCAGCCTAGAACCGGGGTCCCCATGGGACACCATATATTTT.

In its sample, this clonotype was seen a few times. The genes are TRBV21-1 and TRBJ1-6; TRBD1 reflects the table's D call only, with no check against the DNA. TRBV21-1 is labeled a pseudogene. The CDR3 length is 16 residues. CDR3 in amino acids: CASSKEGQGRYSPLHF. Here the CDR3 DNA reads TGTGCCAGCAGCAAAGAGGGACAGGGGCGTTATTCACCCCTCCACTTT.

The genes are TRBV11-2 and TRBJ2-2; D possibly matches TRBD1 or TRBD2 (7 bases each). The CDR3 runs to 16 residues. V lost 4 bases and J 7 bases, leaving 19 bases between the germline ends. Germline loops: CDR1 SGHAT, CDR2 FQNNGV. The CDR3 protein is CASSSPGRGLGGELFF. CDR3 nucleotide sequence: TGTGCCAGCAGCTCCCCGGGGAGGGGGCTTGGCGGGGAGCTGTTTTTT.